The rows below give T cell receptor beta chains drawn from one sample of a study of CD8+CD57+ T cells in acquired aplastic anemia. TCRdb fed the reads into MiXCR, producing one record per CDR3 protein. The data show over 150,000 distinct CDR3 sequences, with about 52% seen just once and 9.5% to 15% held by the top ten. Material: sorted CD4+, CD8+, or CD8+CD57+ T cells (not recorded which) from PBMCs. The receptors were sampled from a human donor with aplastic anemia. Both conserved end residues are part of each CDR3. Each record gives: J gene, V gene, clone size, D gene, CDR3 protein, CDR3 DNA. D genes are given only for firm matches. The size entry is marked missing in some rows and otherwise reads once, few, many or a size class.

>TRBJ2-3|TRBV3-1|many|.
CASSPGGLTDTQYF
TGTGCCAGCAGCCCGGGGGGCCTCACAGATACGCAGTATTTT
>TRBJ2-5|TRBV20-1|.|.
CSARGAGYYETQYF
TGCAGTGCTAGAGGAGCAGGATATTATGAGACCCAGTACTTC
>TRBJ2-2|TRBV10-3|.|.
CASSYIQGNPGELFF
TGTGCCAGCAGTTATATCCAGGGTAACCCCGGGGAGCTGTTTTTT
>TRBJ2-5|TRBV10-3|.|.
CASRSGTAQETQYF
TGTGCCTCCAGGTCCGGGACGGCTCAAGAGACCCAGTACTTC
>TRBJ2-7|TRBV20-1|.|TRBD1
CSARGDRVHEQYF
TGCAGTGCTAGAGGGGACAGGGTCCACGAGCAGTACTTC
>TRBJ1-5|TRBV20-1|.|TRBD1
CSASGQVNQPQHF
TGCAGTGCTAGCGGACAGGTGAATCAGCCCCAGCATTTT
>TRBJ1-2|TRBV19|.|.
CASSIPPGREGYTF
TGTGCCAGTAGTATCCCCCCTGGCCGGGAGGGCTACACCTTC
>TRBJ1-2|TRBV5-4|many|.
CASRSGVGYTF
TGTGCCAGCAGATCTGGTGTTGGCTACACCTTC
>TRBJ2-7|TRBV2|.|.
CASAVVPAGEQYF
TGTGCTTCAGCAGTGGTACCTGCCGGCGAGCAGTACTTC
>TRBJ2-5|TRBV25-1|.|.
CASSETNLRAQETQYF
TGTGCCAGCAGTGAAACGAACCTGAGGGCTCAAGAGACCCAGTACTTC
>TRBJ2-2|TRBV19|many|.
CASSVGSRVGELFF
TGTGCCAGTAGTGTCGGATCTAGGGTCGGGGAGCTGTTTTTT
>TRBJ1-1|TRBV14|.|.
CASSQARLASEAFF
TGTGCCAGCAGCCAAGCAAGGCTGGCGTCTGAAGCTTTCTTT
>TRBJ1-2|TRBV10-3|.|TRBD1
CAISGTGEGLYGYTF
TGTGCCATCAGTGGGACAGGGGAAGGCCTCTATGGCTACACCTTC
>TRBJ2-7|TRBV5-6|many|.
CASSPQGDGYEQYF
TGTGCCAGCAGCCCGCAGGGCGATGGCTACGAGCAGTACTTC
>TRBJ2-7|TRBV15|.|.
CATSGGRVDEQYF
TGTGCCACCAGCGGGGGACGAGTTGACGAGCAGTACTTC
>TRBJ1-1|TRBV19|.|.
CASSLTGTRFMNTEAFF
TGTGCCAGTAGTCTTACCGGGACACGATTTATGAACACTGAAGCTTTCTTT
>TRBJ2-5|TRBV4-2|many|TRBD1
CASSQAGTEETQYF
TGTGCCAGCAGCCAAGCCGGGACAGAAGAGACCCAGTACTTC
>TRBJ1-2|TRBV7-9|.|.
CASSLDQDYGYTF
TGTGCCAGCAGCTTGGACCAAGACTATGGCTACACCTTC
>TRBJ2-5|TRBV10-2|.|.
CASSELRGVQETQYF
TGCGCCAGCAGTGAGCTTAGGGGGGTCCAAGAGACCCAGTACTTC
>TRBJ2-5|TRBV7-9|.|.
CASAGSGEETQYF
TGTGCCAGCGCCGGGTCGGGGGAAGAGACCCAGTACTTC
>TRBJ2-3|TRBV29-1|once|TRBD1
CSFVRGTDTQYF
TGCAGTTTTGTCAGGGGGACAGATACGCAGTATTTT
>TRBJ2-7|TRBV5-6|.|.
CASSFGQVWNYEQYF
TGTGCCAGCAGCTTCGGGCAGGTTTGGAACTACGAGCAGTACTTC
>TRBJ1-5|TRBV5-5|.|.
CASSLEGPGRDQPQHF
TGTGCCAGCAGCTTGGAGGGACCCGGGAGGGATCAGCCCCAGCATTTT
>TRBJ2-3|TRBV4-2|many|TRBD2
CASSLGTSGGSDTQYF
TGTGCCAGCAGCCTTGGGACTAGCGGGGGGTCAGATACGCAGTATTTT
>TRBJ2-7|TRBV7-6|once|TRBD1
CASSLATGTGGSEQYF
TGTGCCAGCAGCTTAGCGACCGGGACAGGGGGCTCCGAGCAGTACTTC
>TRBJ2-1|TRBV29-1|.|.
CSANLVPAEQFF
TGCAGCGCGAATCTGGTCCCGGCCGAGCAGTTCTTC
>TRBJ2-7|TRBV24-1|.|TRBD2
CATSDLRGERHEQYF
TGTGCCACCAGTGATTTGCGGGGGGAGCGCCACGAGCAGTACTTC
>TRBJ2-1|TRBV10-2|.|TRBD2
CASAGLADYNEQFF
TGCGCCAGCGCCGGACTAGCGGACTACAATGAGCAGTTCTTC
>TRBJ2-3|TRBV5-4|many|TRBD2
CASSNTSGVRTDTQYF
TGTGCCAGCAGCAATACTAGCGGGGTCCGCACAGATACGCAGTATTTT
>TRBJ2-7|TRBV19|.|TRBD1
CASSIGSTGGHEQYF
TGTGCCAGTAGTATCGGCTCGACAGGGGGCCACGAGCAGTACTTC
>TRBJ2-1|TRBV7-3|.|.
CASSSQGNVEQFF
TGTGCCAGCAGCTCACAGGGTAATGTTGAGCAGTTCTTC
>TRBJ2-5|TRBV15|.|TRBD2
CATSRDWGGPETQYF
TGTGCCACCAGCAGAGATTGGGGGGGACCAGAGACCCAGTACTTC
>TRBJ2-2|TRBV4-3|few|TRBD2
CASSLRLAGGPNTGELFF
TGCGCCAGCAGCCTTAGACTAGCGGGGGGCCCGAACACCGGGGAGCTGTTTTTT
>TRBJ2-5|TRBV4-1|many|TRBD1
CASSQPQDRQETQYF
TGCGCCAGCAGCCAACCCCAGGACAGGCAAGAGACCCAGTACTTC
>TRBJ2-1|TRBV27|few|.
CASSLSLGIGDEQFF
TGTGCCAGCAGTTTAAGTTTGGGGATAGGGGATGAGCAGTTCTTC
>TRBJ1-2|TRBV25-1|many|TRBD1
CASNGGGGLGGYTF
TGTGCCAGCAACGGGGGAGGGGGCCTAGGAGGCTACACCTTC
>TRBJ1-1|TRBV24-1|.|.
CATSEGQGNTEAFF
TGTGCCACCAGTGAGGGGCAGGGGAACACTGAAGCTTTCTTT
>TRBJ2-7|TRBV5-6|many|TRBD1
CASSRRRDRFAYEQYF
TGTGCCAGCAGCCGACGGCGGGACAGGTTTGCCTACGAGCAGTACTTC
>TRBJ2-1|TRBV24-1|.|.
CATSTAGGVGEQFF
TGTGCCACCAGTACCGCAGGGGGGGTGGGAGAGCAGTTCTTC
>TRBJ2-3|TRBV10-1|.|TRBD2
CASSSTTRAGGRGTDTQYF
TGCGCCAGCAGCTCCACCACCCGAGCGGGGGGGCGGGGCACAGATACGCAGTATTTT
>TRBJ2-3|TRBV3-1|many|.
CASSTSRDRDTQYF
TGTGCCAGCAGCACAAGCAGGGATAGAGATACGCAGTATTTT
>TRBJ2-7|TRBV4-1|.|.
CASSQETLSYEQYF
TGCGCCAGCAGCCAAGAGACCCTCTCCTACGAGCAGTACTTC
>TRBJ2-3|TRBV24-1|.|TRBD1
CATAAGGEVGTDTQYF
TGTGCCACCGCGGCAGGGGGAGAGGTTGGTACAGATACGCAGTATTTT
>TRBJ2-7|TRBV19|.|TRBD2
CASSIGTSGYEQYF
TGTGCCAGTAGTATAGGGACTAGCGGCTACGAGCAGTACTTC
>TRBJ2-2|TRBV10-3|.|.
CAISPIHQRDTGELFF
TGTGCCATCAGCCCAATACACCAACGGGACACCGGGGAGCTGTTTTTC
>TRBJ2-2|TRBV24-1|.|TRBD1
CATTTGGAGELFF
TGTGCCACCACTACAGGGGGTGCCGGGGAGCTGTTTTTT
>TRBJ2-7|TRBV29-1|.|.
CSVEAVSYEQYF
TGCAGCGTTGAGGCAGTCTCCTACGAGCAGTACTTC
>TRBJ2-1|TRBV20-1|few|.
CSAQKGGPIDEQFF
TGCAGTGCCCAGAAGGGGGGGCCAATCGATGAGCAGTTCTTC